Below, one TCR beta chain is given with its context. Its antigen is currently unknown. The CDR3 consists of 17 residues. CDR1 is SGHRS, CDR2 YFSETQ, per germline. J gave up 8 bases and V 3 bases, and 11 bases lay outside the gene matches. The record originates from a study of cytomegalovirus exposure and HLA in healthy donors. The wider study: There were 100 million to 120 million unique TCR beta sequences, drawn from approximately 180 million T cells, in an earlier analysis.

General study findings and limits: An ancestry cluster, one associated with Asian ancestry, reportedly showed fewer N-insertions than the approximately 660-donor mean in a later analysis. In a later analysis, at a false discovery rate of 0.05, approximately 18,000 TCR beta sequences were associated with HLA alleles. The authors later found most CMV-associated TCR beta chains appeared HLA-restricted.

The study ran its PCR with 60 Vbeta and 13 Jbeta primers. Assay: immunoSEQ multiplex PCR; the TCRdb copy retains only in-frame clones and omits some. The table records some 120,000 clones, approximately 70% of them present only once. The sample taken for sequencing was PBMCs. The rearrangement uses TRBV5-1 and TRBJ2-1; 13 bases match TRBD2. The source of this sequence is a woman aged 35 to 49 in good health and CMV-seropositive. Here the CDR3 reads CASSYYRTSGRGHEQFF. The CDR3 region has the DNA TGCGCCAGCAGCTACTACCGGACTAGCGGGAGAGGGCATGAGCAGTTCTTC. Using reference TRBV5-1 and TRBJ2-1 for the parts outside the CDR3, the full variable domain is KAGVTQTPRYLIKTRGQQVTLSCSPISGHRSVSWYQQTPGQGLQFLFEYFSETQRNKGNFPGRFSGRQFSNSRSEMNVSTLELGDSALYLCASSYYRTSGRGHEQFFGPGTRLTVL.